Below, one T cell receptor beta chain is given with its context. Antigen specificity is unknown. The data were taken from a study of beta chain features in type 1 diabetes. Background on the study: Age, gender and cell yields were alike across patients and healthy donors. The samples had roughly 110,000,000 sorted cells examined in all.

The CDR3 runs to 14 residues. CDR1 SGDLS and CDR2 YYNGEE come from the germline V gene. The ends were cut back, 0 bases at V and 4 bases at J, with 10 bases in the middle. Expressed TCRB transcripts got sequenced, as all isolated RNA was reverse transcribed. TCRdb's copy holds only in-frame clones and misses some; the assay was immunoSEQ multiplex PCR. The data show roughly 400,000 clones, over 8.5% seen once. Overall study results and limits: Sampled from patients, naive, central memory and Treg TCRB repertoires appeared more similar than those sampled from healthy donors. Type 1 diabetes patients showed a moderate but significant shortening of TCRB CDR3s in all four CD4+ subsets.

The TCR sequence derives from a man younger than 45 with type 1 diabetes. This sequence joins TRBV9 and TRBJ2-5, with D maybe TRBD1 (7 bases). The material sequenced was central memory CD4+ T cells from blood. The CDR3 DNA follows: TGTGCCAGCAGCGTAGATCAGGGGGGAGAGACCCAGTACTTC. Translating it yields CASSVDQGGETQYF.